These 21 T cell receptor beta chains were all obtained from the same sample, sequenced in a study of early T cells in non-severe SARS-CoV-2 infection. One entry per CDR3 protein results from TCRdb running MiXCR on the 5' RACE reads. The sample carries roughly 80,000 distinct CDR3 sequences, 5% to 6.5% recorded once. The sample was whole blood. The receptors were gathered from an adult who was a healthcare worker with PCR-confirmed SARS-CoV-2 infection or an uninfected control (not recorded which).

Ten or more counts support this clonotype. The chain links TRBV7-9 to TRBJ2-2; TRBD2 agrees at 14 bases. Germline V lookup: CDR1 SEHNR, CDR2 FQNEAQ (reference sequence). CDR3 length: 16 residues. The junction had 6 bases not matched to a gene; V was cut back by 5 bases and J by 7 bases. CDR3 in amino acids: CASSEGTSGSIGELFF. CDR3 nucleotides: TGTGCCAGCAGCGAAGGGACTAGCGGGAGCATCGGGGAGCTGTTTTTT.

This clonotype has a handful of counts. This chain joins TRBV27 and TRBJ2-7; TRBD2 is a possible D gene (6 bases). This CDR3 is 15 amino acids long. Trimming pared 3 bases from V and 1 base from J, leaving 13 bases between. Germline CDR1 reads MNHEY; CDR2 reads SMNVEV (reference sequence). The CDR3 bases are TGTGCCAGCAGTTTTGGTAGCGGTCTTTCCTACGAGCAGTACTTC. Protein: CASSFGSGLSYEQYF.

The chain has TRBV5-6 and TRBJ2-2; perhaps TRBD2 as D (6 bases). CDR3 length: 13 residues. V lost 2 bases, J lost 5 bases, and 7 bases lay in between. CDR1 is SGHDT, CDR2 YYEEEE, per germline. The DNA for the CDR3 is TGTGCCAGCAGCTTTGGGGGGACCGGGGAGCTGTTTTTT. Amino acid sequence: CASSFGGTGELFF.

This clonotype was counted between two and nine times. This chain joins TRBV19 and TRBJ1-2, with D unresolved. Trimming pared 5 bases from V and 2 bases from J, leaving 9 bases between. Germline CDR1 LNHDA, CDR2 SQIVND (reference sequence). The CDR3 loop spans 13 amino acids. CDR3 protein: CASSWVGNYGYTF. CDR3 DNA: TGTGCCAGTAGTTGGGTAGGAAACTATGGCTACACCTTC.

J is TRBJ2-2 and V is TRBV24-1, with 7 bases that match TRBD1. The V segment lost 5 bases and the J segment 6 bases; nucleotides outside the gene matches: 8. Germline values: CDR1 KGHDR, CDR2 SFDVKD. The CDR3 sequence is 15 residues long. The CDR3 loop is CATSVSGQDAGELFF. In nucleotides, the CDR3 is TGTGCCACCAGTGTCTCTGGACAGGACGCCGGGGAGCTGTTTTTT.

This clonotype showed up many times. V usage is TRBV18 and J usage is TRBJ1-4; D gene ambiguous. The CDR3 has 12 residues. With 3 bases removed from V and 11 bases from J, the gap between germline ends came to 10 bases. Germline V lookup: CDR1 KGHSH, CDR2 LQKENI. This CDR3 is CASSPALEKLFF. The CDR3, as DNA: TGTGCCAGCTCACCGGCTCTCGAGAAACTGTTTTTT.

This clonotype has more than one count but fewer than ten. This chain connects TRBV20-1 to TRBJ2-2; no firm D call. The V and J ends lost 1 base and 1 base respectively, with 1 base between them. Germline V CDR1 and CDR2: DFQATT, SNEGSKA (reference sequence). The CDR3 covers 12 residues. For the CDR3, the DNA is TGCAGTGCTAGAGGGAACACCGGGGAGCTGTTTTTT. This encodes CSARGNTGELFF.

This clonotype was recorded at least ten times. This chain links TRBV29-1 with TRBJ2-2, with a weak D call TRBD2 (6 bases). The CDR3 is 15 residues long. The V end lost 4 bases, the J end lost 1 base, and 13 bases lay between the germline ends. Germline loops: CDR1 SQVTM, CDR2 ANQGSEA. CDR3 nucleotides: TGCAGCGTTGGCCCTCCGGGACTGAACACCGGGGAGCTGTTTTTT. This encodes CSVGPPGLNTGELFF.

V gene TRBV10-3 combines with J gene TRBJ2-7; TRBD2 is a possible D gene (6 bases). CDR3 size: 12 residues. The ends were cut back, 6 bases at V and 5 bases at J, with 11 bases in the middle. CDR1 is ENHRY, CDR2 SYGVKD, per germline. CDR3 nucleotides: TGTGCCATCAGCCGGACTACAAACGAGCAGTACTTC. Protein: CAISRTTNEQYF.

Turning to this clonotype: A much larger clone differs from this one at a single base, so this may be a read error. The chain combines TRBV3-1 with TRBJ1-1; D uncertain. CDR3 length equals 12 residues. V was clipped by 3 bases and J by 0 bases, with 2 bases between them. In germline, CDR1 is LGHDT, CDR2 YNNKEL (reference sequence). The CDR3 spells CASSHLNTEAFF. CDR3 bases: TGTGCCAGCAGCCACCTGAACACTGAAGCTTTCTTT.

This clonotype came up many times. The CDR3 nucleotides read TGCAGCGCAACCCCTGGGCAGGCTAACTATGGCTACACCTTC. Its protein product is CSATPGQANYGYTF. The chain employs TRBV29-1 and TRBJ1-2; D remains unclear. From germline, CDR1 is SQVTM and CDR2 ANQGSEA. The V end lost 7 bases, the J end lost 0 bases, and 15 bases lay between the germline ends. This CDR3 comprises 14 residues.

This clonotype appeared many times. The rearrangement joins TRBV20-1 to TRBJ2-5; 7 bases align to TRBD2. The trim removed 6 bases at V and 2 bases at J, leaving 9 bases unmatched. Germline CDR1 is DFQATT and CDR2 is SNEGSKA (reference sequence). The CDR3 spans 14 residues. CDR3 protein: CSATRGGGQETQYF. The DNA for the CDR3 is TGCAGTGCCACAAGAGGCGGGGGTCAAGAGACCCAGTACTTC.

This clonotype was seen a handful of times. The chain couples TRBV7-2 to TRBJ2-2; D might be TRBD1 or TRBD2, each matching 5 bases. V dropped 0 bases and J dropped 3 bases, with 11 bases sitting between them. Looked up from germline, CDR1 is SGHTA and CDR2 is FQGNSA. The CDR3 runs to 16 residues. The CDR3 DNA reads as TGTGCCAGCAGCTTAGCTTCGGGGCGGCACACCGGGGAGCTGTTTTTT. Its translation is CASSLASGRHTGELFF.

This clonotype came up many times. The chain uses TRBV10-3 and TRBJ2-1, with D uncertain. The germline V and J ends were trimmed by 4 bases and 3 bases, with 7 bases remaining between them. This CDR3 region has 13 residues. Germline-derived CDR1 and CDR2 are ENHRY and SYGVKD. Here the CDR3 DNA reads TGTGCCATCAGTGTCGGCGGCTACAATGAGCAGTTCTTC. It encodes CAISVGGYNEQFF.

This clonotype has at least ten counts. This rearrangement joins TRBV6-5 to TRBJ1-2; no clear D. V dropped 8 bases and J dropped 5 bases, with 15 bases sitting between them. The CDR3 has 13 amino acids. Germline loops: CDR1 MNHEY, CDR2 SVGAGI. CDR3 bases: TGTGCCAGCCTTAGCACTCTGGGATATGGCTACACCTTC. It encodes CASLSTLGYGYTF.

The chain joins TRBV7-6 to TRBJ2-3; D perhaps matches TRBD2 (6 bases). The V and J ends lost 3 bases and 2 bases respectively, with 9 bases between them. Germline V CDR1 and CDR2: SGHVS, FNYEAQ. The CDR3 extends over 14 amino acids. In DNA form, the CDR3 reads TGTGCCAGCAGCTTGGGGCGGGACACAGATACGCAGTATTTT. Amino acid sequence: CASSLGRDTDTQYF.

Ten or more counts support this clonotype. The rearrangement joins TRBV7-8 to TRBJ1-2; D ambiguous. The CDR3 spans 13 residues. The V gene's germline CDR1 is SGHVS and CDR2 FQNEAQ. Trimming removed 1 base at V and 6 bases at J, with 9 bases between. The CDR3 bases are TGTGCCAGCAGCTTAGGGGGTATCGATGGCTACACCTTC. It translates to CASSLGGIDGYTF. Drawing the rest from reference TRBV7-8 and TRBJ1-2, the complete variable domain is GAGVSQSPRYKVAKRGQDVALRCDPISGHVSLFWYQQALGQGPEFLTYFQNEAQLDKSGLPSDRFFAERPEGSVSTLKIQRTQQEDSAVYLCASSLGGIDGYTFGSGTRLTVV.

This clonotype was counted ten times or more. The rearrangement links TRBV20-1 to TRBJ2-3, with TRBD1 matching 8 bases. CDR1 is DFQATT and CDR2 is SNEGSKA in the germline V gene (reference sequence). This CDR3 spans 14 amino acids. The ends lost 6 bases at V and 4 bases at J; junction bases unmatched: 9. The CDR3 region has the DNA TGCAGTGCCTCAGGGGGCACTCTCGCAGATACGCAGTATTTT. This translates into CSASGGTLADTQYF.

This clonotype has more than one count but fewer than ten. The chain has TRBV4-2 and TRBJ2-2, with 7 nucleotides matching TRBD2. This CDR3 region has 20 residues. V shed 4 bases and J 7 bases; nucleotides not matched to a gene: 24. Germline V lookup: CDR1 LGHNA, CDR2 YNFKEQ. The CDR3 sequence is CASSPTLQPGLLIKGGELFF. Written as DNA, the CDR3 is TGTGCCAGCAGCCCAACGCTACAGCCGGGACTACTAATCAAGGGCGGGGAGCTGTTTTTT.

This clonotype was counted only a few times. The J gene is TRBJ1-1, the V gene TRBV7-9; 9 nucleotides line up with TRBD1. The length of the CDR3 is 16 residues. The J segment lost 1 base and the V segment lost 1 base, leaving 4 bases of the junction unmatched. CDR1 SEHNR and CDR2 FQNEAQ come from the germline V gene (reference sequence). Written as DNA, the CDR3 is TGTGCCAGCAGCTTAGGGACAGGGGCGACGAACACTGAAGCTTTCTTT. This encodes CASSLGTGATNTEAFF.

This clonotype was seen many times. The genes are TRBV10-2 and TRBJ2-3, with 8 bases matching TRBD1. The V and J ends lost 2 bases and 2 bases, in that order; junction bases with no gene match: 9. Germline V gene data show CDR1 as WSHSY and CDR2 as SAAADI. CDR3 length: 17 residues. The CDR3 is CASSESRDRYLTDTQYF. The CDR3 DNA sequence: TGCGCCAGCAGTGAGAGCCGGGACAGGTACCTCACAGATACGCAGTATTTT.